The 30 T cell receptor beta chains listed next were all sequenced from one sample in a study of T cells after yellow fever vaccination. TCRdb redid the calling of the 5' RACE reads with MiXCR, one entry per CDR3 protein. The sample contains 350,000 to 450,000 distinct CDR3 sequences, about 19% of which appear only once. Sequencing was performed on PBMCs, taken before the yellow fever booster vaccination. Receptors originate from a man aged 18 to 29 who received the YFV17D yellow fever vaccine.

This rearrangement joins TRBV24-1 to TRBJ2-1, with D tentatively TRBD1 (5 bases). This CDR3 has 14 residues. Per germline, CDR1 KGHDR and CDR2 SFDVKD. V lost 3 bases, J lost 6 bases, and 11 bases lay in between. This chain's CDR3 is CATSDPQGSNEQFF. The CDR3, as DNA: TGTGCCACCAGTGATCCCCAGGGCAGCAATGAGCAGTTCTTC.

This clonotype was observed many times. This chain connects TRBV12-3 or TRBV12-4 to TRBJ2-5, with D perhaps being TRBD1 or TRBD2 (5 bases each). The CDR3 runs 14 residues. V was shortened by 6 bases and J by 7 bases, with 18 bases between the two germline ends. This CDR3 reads CASRTTGTLVTQYF. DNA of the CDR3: TGTGCCAGCAGAACCACCGGGACCCTAGTGACCCAGTACTTC.

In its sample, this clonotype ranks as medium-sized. The CDR3 DNA follows: TGTGCCAGCAGCTTAGCGTTGGTTCCCTACAATGAGCAGTTCTTC. Translating it yields CASSLALVPYNEQFF. V gene TRBV7-6 combines with J gene TRBJ2-1; D ambiguous. CDR1 is SGHVS and CDR2 is FNYEAQ in the germline V gene. The CDR3 is 15 residues long. Trimming left V 0 bases short and J 2 bases short, with 8 bases between.

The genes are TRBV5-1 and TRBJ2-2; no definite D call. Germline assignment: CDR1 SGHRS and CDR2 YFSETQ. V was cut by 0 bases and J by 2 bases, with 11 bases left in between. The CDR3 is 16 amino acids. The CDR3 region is CASSLERVINTGELFF. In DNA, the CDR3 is TGCGCCAGCAGCTTGGAACGGGTGATAAACACCGGGGAGCTGTTTTTT.

CDR3 nucleotide sequence: TGTGCCAGCTCATCACAGGGGGCCTTCACTGAAGCTTTCTTT. It is translated as CASSSQGAFTEAFF. This rearrangement joins TRBV18 to TRBJ1-1, with 9 bases matching TRBD1. V trimming: 5 bases; J trimming: 4 bases; junction bases outside the gene matches: 5. The germline V gene has CDR1 KGHSH and CDR2 LQKENI. The CDR3 totals 14 residues.

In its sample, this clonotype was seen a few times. CDR3 region: CASSPRTDGGDTQYF. CDR3 coding DNA: TGTGCCAGCAGTCCCAGGACGGATGGAGGAGATACGCAGTATTTT. This rearrangement joins TRBV28 to TRBJ2-3, with D perhaps TRBD2 (5 bases). V lost 5 bases and J 5 bases, leaving 17 bases between the germline ends. CDR1 MDHEN and CDR2 SYDVKM come from the germline V gene. CDR3 size: 15 residues.

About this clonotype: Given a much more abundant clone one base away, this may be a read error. This CDR3 is CSANLTPGLARF. Here the CDR3 DNA reads TGCAGTGCCAACCTAACTCCGGGACTAGCACGTTTC. The chain combines TRBV20-1 with TRBJ2-1; the match to TRBD2 covers 9 bases. The CDR3 sequence is 12 residues long. In germline, CDR1 is DFQATT, CDR2 SNEGSKA (reference sequence).

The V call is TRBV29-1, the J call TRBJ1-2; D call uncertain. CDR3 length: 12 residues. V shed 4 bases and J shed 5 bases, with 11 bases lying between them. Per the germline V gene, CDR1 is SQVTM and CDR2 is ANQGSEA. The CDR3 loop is CSVAGVGYGYTF. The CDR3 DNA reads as TGCAGCGTTGCCGGGGTGGGGTATGGCTACACCTTC.

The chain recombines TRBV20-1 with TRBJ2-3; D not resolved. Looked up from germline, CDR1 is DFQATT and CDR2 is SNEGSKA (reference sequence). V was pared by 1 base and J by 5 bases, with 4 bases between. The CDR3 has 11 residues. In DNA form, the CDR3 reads TGCAGTGCTAGAGCTAGAGATACGCAGTATTTT. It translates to CSARARDTQYF.

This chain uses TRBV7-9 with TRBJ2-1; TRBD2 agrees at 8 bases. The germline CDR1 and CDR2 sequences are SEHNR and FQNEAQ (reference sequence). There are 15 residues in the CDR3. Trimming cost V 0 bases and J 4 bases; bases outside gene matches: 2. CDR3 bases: TGTGCCAGCAGCTTAGCTTCTAGCGGGTACAATGAGCAGTTCTTC. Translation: CASSLASSGYNEQFF. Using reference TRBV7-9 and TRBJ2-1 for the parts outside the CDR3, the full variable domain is DTGVSQNPRHKITKRGQNVTFRCDPISEHNRLYWYRQTLGQGPEFLTYFQNEAQLEKSRLLSDRFSAERPKGSFSTLEIQRTEQGDSAMYLCASSLASSGYNEQFFGPGTRLTVL.

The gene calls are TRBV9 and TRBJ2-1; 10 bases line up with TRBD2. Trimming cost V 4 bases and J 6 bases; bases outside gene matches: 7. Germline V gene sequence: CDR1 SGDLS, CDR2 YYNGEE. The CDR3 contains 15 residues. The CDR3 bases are TGTGCCAGCAGCCCCCTAGCGGGGGCCATCAATGAGCAGTTCTTC. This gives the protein CASSPLAGAINEQFF.

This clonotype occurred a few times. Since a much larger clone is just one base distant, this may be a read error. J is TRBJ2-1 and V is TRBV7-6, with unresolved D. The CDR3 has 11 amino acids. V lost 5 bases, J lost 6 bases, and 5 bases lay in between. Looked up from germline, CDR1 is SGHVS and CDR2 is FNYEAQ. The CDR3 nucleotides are TGTGCCAGCAGCCCTTTCAATGAGCAGTTCTTC. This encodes CASSPFNEQFF.

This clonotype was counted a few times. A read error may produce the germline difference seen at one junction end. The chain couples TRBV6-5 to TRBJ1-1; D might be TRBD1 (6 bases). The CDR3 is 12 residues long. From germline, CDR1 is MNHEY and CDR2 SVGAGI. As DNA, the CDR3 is TGTGCCAGCAGTTACGGCAGGGGCTCGACGATCTTT. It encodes CASSYGRGSTIF.

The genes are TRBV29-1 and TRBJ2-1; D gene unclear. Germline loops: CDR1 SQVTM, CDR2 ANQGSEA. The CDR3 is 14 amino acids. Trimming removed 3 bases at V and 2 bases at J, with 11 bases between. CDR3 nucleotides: TGCAGCGTTGAGGGTAATCCCCCCTACAATGAGCAGTTCTTC. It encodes CSVEGNPPYNEQFF.

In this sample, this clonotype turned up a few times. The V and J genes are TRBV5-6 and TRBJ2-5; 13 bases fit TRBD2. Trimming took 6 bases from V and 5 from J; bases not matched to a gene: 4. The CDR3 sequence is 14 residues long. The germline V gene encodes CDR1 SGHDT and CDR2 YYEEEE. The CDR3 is CASKLAGGPETQYF. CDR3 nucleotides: TGTGCCAGCAAACTAGCGGGGGGGCCCGAGACCCAGTACTTC.

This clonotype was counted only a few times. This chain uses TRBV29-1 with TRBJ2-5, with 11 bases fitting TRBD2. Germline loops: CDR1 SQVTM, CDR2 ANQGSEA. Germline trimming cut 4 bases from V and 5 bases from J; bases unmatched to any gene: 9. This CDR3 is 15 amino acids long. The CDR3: CSVVLAGAPRETQYF. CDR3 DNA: TGCAGCGTTGTACTAGCGGGGGCTCCACGGGAGACCCAGTACTTC.

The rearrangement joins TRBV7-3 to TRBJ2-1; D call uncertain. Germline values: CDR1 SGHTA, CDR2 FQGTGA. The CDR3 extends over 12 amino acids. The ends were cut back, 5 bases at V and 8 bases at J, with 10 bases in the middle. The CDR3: CASSVNRDEQFF. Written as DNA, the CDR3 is TGTGCCAGCAGCGTCAACCGGGATGAGCAGTTCTTC.

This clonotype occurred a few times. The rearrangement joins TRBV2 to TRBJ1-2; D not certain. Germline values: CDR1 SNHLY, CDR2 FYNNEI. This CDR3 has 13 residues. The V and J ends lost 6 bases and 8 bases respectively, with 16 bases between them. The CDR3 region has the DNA TGTGCCAGCAGCGACGACTCTAGGCCCGGCTACACCTTC. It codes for CASSDDSRPGYTF.

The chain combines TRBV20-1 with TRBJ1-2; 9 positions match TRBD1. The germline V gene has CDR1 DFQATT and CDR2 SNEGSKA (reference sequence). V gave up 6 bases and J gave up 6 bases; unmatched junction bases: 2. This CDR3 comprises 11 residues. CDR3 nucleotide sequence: TGCAGTGCCCGGACAGGGGATGGCTACACCTTC. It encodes CSARTGDGYTF.

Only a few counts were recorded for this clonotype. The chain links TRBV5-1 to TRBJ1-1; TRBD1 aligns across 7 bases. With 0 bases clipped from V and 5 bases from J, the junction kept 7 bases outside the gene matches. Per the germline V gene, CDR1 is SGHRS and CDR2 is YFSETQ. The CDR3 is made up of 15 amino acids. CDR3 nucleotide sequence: TGCGCCAGCAGCTTGGACTCAGGGGGGGTTACTGAAGCTTTCTTT. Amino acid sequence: CASSLDSGGVTEAFF. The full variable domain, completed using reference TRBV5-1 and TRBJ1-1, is KAGVTQTPRYLIKTRGQQVTLSCSPISGHRSVSWYQQTPGQGLQFLFEYFSETQRNKGNFPGRFSGRQFSNSRSEMNVSTLELGDSALYLCASSLDSGGVTEAFFGQGTRLTVV.

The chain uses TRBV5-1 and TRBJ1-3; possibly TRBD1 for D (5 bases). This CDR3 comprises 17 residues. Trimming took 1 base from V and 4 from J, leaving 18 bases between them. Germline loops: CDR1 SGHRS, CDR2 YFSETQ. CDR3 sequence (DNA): TGCGCCAGCAGCTTGAACGCAGGGAGAGATCTGGGAAACACCATATATTTT. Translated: CASSLNAGRDLGNTIYF.

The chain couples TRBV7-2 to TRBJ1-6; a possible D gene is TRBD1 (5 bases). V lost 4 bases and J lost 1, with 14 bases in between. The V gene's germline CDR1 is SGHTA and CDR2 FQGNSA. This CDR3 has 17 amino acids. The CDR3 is CASSSRPGRSYNSPLHF. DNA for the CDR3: TGTGCCAGCAGCTCGAGACCAGGGCGTTCCTATAATTCACCCCTCCACTTT.

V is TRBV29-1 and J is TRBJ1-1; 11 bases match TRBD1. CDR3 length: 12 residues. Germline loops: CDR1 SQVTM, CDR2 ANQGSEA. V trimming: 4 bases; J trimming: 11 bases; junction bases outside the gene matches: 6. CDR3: CSVGGQGARAFF. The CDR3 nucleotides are TGCAGCGTTGGAGGACAGGGGGCGAGGGCTTTCTTT.

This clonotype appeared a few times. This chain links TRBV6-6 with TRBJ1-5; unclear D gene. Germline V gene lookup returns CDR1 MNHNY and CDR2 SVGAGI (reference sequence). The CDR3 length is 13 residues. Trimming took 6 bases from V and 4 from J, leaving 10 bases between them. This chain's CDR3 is CASRLRANQPQHF. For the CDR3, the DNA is TGTGCCAGCAGATTAAGGGCTAATCAGCCCCAGCATTTT.

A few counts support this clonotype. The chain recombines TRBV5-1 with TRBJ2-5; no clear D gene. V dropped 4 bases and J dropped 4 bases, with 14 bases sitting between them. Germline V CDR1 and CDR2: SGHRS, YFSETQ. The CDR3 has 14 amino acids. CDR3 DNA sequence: TGCGCCAGCAGCCTAGACATACCGGCAGAGACCCAGTACTTC. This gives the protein CASSLDIPAETQYF.

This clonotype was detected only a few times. The CDR3 DNA reads as TGTGCCAGCAGTTTCCTATCCTACGAGCAGTACTTC. Its protein product is CASSFLSYEQYF. The chain joins TRBV27 to TRBJ2-7; D remains ambiguous. The CDR3 is 12 residues long. The V gene's germline CDR1 is MNHEY and CDR2 SMNVEV (reference sequence). V was trimmed by 3 bases and J by 1 base, leaving 4 bases between them.

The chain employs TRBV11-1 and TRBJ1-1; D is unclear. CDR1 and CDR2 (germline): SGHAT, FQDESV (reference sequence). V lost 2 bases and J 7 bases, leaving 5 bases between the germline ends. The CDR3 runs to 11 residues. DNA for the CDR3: TGTGCCAGCAGCTTACTGGGTGAAGCTTTCTTT. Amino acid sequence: CASSLLGEAFF.

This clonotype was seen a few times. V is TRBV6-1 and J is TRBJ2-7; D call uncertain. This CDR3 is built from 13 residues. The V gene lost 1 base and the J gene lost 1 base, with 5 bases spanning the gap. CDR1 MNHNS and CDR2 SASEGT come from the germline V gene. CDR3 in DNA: TGTGCCAGCAGTGAAGTGGGTTCCTACGAGCAGTACGTC. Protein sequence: CASSEVGSYEQYV.

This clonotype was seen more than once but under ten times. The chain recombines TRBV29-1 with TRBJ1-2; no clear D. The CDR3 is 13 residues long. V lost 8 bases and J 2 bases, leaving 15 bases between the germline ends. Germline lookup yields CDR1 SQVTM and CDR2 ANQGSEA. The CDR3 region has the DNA TGCAGCCACTGGGATGGGGTGAACTATGGCTACACCTTC. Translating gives CSHWDGVNYGYTF.

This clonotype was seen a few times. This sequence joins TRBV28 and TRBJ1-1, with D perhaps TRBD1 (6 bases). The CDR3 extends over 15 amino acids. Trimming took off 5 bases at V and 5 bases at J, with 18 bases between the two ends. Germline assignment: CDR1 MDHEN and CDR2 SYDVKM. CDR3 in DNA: TGTGCCAGCAGTCCGTTGCTGACAGGTCAAACTGAAGCTTTCTTT. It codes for CASSPLLTGQTEAFF.